The present T cell receptor (beta chain) was sequenced within a study of control samples from healthy donors and cancer patients. Germline CDR1 reads SGHAT; CDR2 reads FQNNGV. The CDR3 length is 14 residues. J lost 7 bases, V lost 5 bases, and 8 bases had no gene match. Assay used: immunoSEQ multiplex PCR; TCRdb lists only in-frame clones, some missing. The data contain more than 120,000 clones, 75% to 95% of them seen just once; the ten biggest clones take up approximately 3.2%. The receptor was isolated from a man aged 25 to 40 in good health. The sequenced sample was blood. This rearrangement joins TRBV11-2 to TRBJ2-4, with 7 bases identical to TRBD2. The DNA of the CDR3 is TGTGCCAGCAGCGGACCGGGACTAAGGAACATTCAGTACTTC. It translates to CASSGPGLRNIQYF.